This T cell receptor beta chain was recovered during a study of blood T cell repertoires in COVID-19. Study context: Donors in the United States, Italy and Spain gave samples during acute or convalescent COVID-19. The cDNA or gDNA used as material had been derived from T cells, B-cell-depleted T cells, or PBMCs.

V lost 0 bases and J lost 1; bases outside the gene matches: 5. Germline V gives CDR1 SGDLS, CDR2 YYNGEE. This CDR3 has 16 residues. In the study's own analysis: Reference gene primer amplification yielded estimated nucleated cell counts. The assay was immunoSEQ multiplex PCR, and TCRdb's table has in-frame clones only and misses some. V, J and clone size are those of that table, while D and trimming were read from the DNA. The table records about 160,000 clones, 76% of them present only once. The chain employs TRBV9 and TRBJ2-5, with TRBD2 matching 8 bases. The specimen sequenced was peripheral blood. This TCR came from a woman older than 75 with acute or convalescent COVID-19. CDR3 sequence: CASSVGIGGAQETQYF. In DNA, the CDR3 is TGTGCCAGCAGCGTAGGAATCGGGGGGGCCCAAGAGACCCAGTACTTC.